This T cell receptor (beta chain) was sequenced in a study of radiotherapy plus CTLA-4 blockade in lung cancer. Notes on the study in general: In blood, tumor-derived TCR clones expanded after radiotherapy plus ipilimumab.

Worth noting for this clone: Its antigen is unknown.

Assay used: immunoSEQ multiplex PCR; TCRdb lists only in-frame clones, some missing. Of about 80,000 clones in the sample, approximately 84% were seen once. The germline V gene encodes CDR1 LGHNT and CDR2 FRNRAP. The CDR3 extends over 19 amino acids. The V end was cut by 6 bases, the J end by 0 bases, with 27 bases between. This clonotype was obtained from a human donor with non-small cell lung cancer who had stable disease on radiotherapy plus ipilimumab. The genes are TRBV12-5 and TRBJ2-7; maybe TRBD2 (5 bases). Sequenced here: peripheral blood, sampled from a patient treated with radiotherapy plus ipilimumab. CDR3 residues: CASGSLASRPGKSSYEQYF. In nucleotides, the CDR3 is TGTGCTAGTGGCTCTCTCGCTTCGAGGCCGGGAAAAAGCTCCTACGAGCAGTACTTC.